A single sample gave rise to the 20 T cell receptor beta chains below, sequenced in a study of CD8+ T cells in alopecia areata. Following extraction, RNA underwent reverse transcription to cDNA, which served as the sequencing template. The data were produced by immunoSEQ multiplex PCR, yet TCRdb's version contains in-frame clones alone and is incomplete. There are over 110,000 clones in the sample; 45% to 60% occur only once, and 0.95% to 1% lies in the top ten. Sequenced material: CD4+ T cells sorted from blood, taken at week 0. These receptors all stem from a human donor with alopecia areata.

This clone was recorded a few times. This CDR3 reads CASSSANEQYF. In DNA, the CDR3 is TGTGCCAGCAGTTCTGCAAACGAGCAGTACTTC. The chain carries TRBV27 and TRBJ2-7, with unresolved D. CDR1 MNHEY and CDR2 SMNVEV come from the germline V gene (reference sequence). This CDR3 region has 11 residues. The V end lost 4 bases, the J end lost 5 bases, and 6 bases lay between the germline ends.

The rearrangement links TRBV7-2 to TRBJ2-3, with D possibly being TRBD2 (6 bases). V dropped 0 bases and J dropped 1 base, with 11 bases sitting between them. Per germline, CDR1 SGHTA and CDR2 FQGNSA. This CDR3 is built from 16 residues. As DNA, the CDR3 is TGTGCCAGCAGCTTAGCGGGGGGACCTCGCACAGATACGCAGTATTTT. Translation gives CASSLAGGPRTDTQYF.

This chain joins TRBV29-1 and TRBJ2-3; weak D call: TRBD2 (6 bases). Trimming took 6 bases from V and 10 from J, leaving 14 bases between them. The CDR3 spans 11 residues. The germline CDR1 and CDR2 sequences are SQVTM and ANQGSEA. The CDR3 loop reads CSVGEAGSQYF. The CDR3 nucleotides are TGCAGCGTGGGGGAGGCTGGGTCGCAGTATTTT.

Only one count was recorded for this clone. The chain combines TRBV15 with TRBJ1-3; D is perhaps TRBD1 (5 bases). The CDR3 extends over 14 amino acids. Trimming shortened V by 1 base and J by 3 bases, and 7 bases separated the two germline ends. CDR1 and CDR2 from the germline V gene are LNHNV and YYDKDF (reference sequence). The CDR3: CATSRAGYGNTIYF. Written as DNA, the CDR3 is TGTGCCACCAGCAGAGCAGGGTATGGAAACACCATATATTTT.

There are a few counts of this clone. The J gene is TRBJ2-7, the V gene TRBV28, with a tentative D call TRBD2 (6 bases). The length of the CDR3 is 14 residues. The V gene lost 5 bases and the J gene lost 2 bases, with 13 bases spanning the gap. The V gene's germline CDR1 is MDHEN and CDR2 SYDVKM. The CDR3 here is CASSAHGGTYEQYF. In nucleotides, the CDR3 is TGTGCCAGCAGTGCACACGGGGGAACCTACGAGCAGTACTTC.

In its sample, this clone was seen once. This chain joins TRBV30 and TRBJ1-1, with TRBD1 matching over 9 bases. This CDR3 region has 14 residues. Germline CDR1 GTSNPN, CDR2 SVGIG (reference sequence). Trimming at V came to 3 bases and at J to 5 bases, leaving 7 bases not matched to a gene. The CDR3: CAWSWGQGRTEAFF. CDR3 DNA: TGTGCCTGGAGCTGGGGACAGGGTCGAACTGAAGCTTTCTTT.

This clone has a handful of counts. This chain connects TRBV27 to TRBJ2-1; TRBD2 aligns across 9 bases. The germline CDR1 and CDR2 sequences are MNHEY and SMNVEV (reference sequence). V trimming: 3 bases; J trimming: 5 bases; junction bases outside the gene matches: 5. This CDR3 contains 15 residues. CDR3 coding DNA: TGTGCCAGCAGTTTCCAGCGGGAGGCTGACAATGAGCAGTTCTTC. Its translation is CASSFQREADNEQFF.

The chain links TRBV29-1 to TRBJ2-2; 8 nucleotides line up with TRBD1. The CDR3 has 14 residues. Germline assignment: CDR1 SQVTM and CDR2 ANQGSEA. The junction had 10 bases not matched to a gene; V was cut back by 4 bases and J by 9 bases. The DNA for the CDR3 is TGCAGCGTTGTCGGGACAGGCGTGAACTGGGAGCTGTTTTTT. It yields the protein CSVVGTGVNWELFF.

This clone was counted only a few times. The chain recombines TRBV2 with TRBJ1-2; 11 bases are a match to TRBD1. This CDR3 is 15 amino acids long. V dropped 6 bases and J dropped 8; count of bases not matched to a gene: 11. Germline V gives CDR1 SNHLY, CDR2 FYNNEI. CDR3 bases: TGTGCCAGCAGCGGACAGGGGGCAAGGGCGGACGGCTACACCTTC. Encoded protein: CASSGQGARADGYTF.

The chain joins TRBV29-1 to TRBJ2-1; D call uncertain. V was cut by 3 bases and J by 4 bases, with 7 bases left in between. From germline, CDR1 is SQVTM and CDR2 ANQGSEA. The CDR3 length is 12 residues. CDR3 DNA: TGCAGCGTTGATCAATATTACAATGAGCAGTTCTTC. The encoded protein is CSVDQYYNEQFF.

This clone has ten or more counts. This chain joins TRBV28 and TRBJ2-2; TRBD2 aligns across 9 bases. CDR3 length equals 14 residues. The germline V gene has CDR1 MDHEN and CDR2 SYDVKM. Trimming removed 4 bases from V and 4 bases from J; junction bases left unmatched: 1. CDR3 residues: CASSSSGTTGELFF. CDR3 in DNA: TGTGCCAGCAGTTCTAGCGGGACCACCGGGGAGCTGTTTTTT.

This clone was observed once. This chain joins TRBV5-1 and TRBJ2-6; no clear D gene. Germline values: CDR1 SGHRS, CDR2 YFSETQ. The CDR3 covers 15 residues. V lost 0 bases, J lost 0 bases, and 4 bases lay in between. CDR3 sequence: CASSLVNSGANVLTF. CDR3 nucleotide sequence: TGCGCCAGCAGCTTGGTAAACTCTGGGGCCAACGTCCTGACTTTC.

CDR3 sequence (DNA): TGTGCCTGGAGTGGGGGACTAGCCAATGAGCAGTTCTTC. The encoded protein is CAWSGGLANEQFF. The V call is TRBV30, the J call TRBJ2-1; 9 bases align to TRBD2. The J segment lost 6 bases and the V segment lost 1 base, leaving 1 base of the junction unmatched. Looked up from germline, CDR1 is GTSNPN and CDR2 is SVGIG (reference sequence). The CDR3 sequence is 13 residues long.

The chain is built from TRBV6-6 and TRBJ2-1; possibly TRBD2 for D (5 bases). Germline lookup yields CDR1 MNHNY and CDR2 SVGAGI (reference sequence). The V gene lost 2 bases and the J gene lost 11 bases, with 10 bases spanning the gap. The CDR3 is 12 residues long. CDR3 protein: CASSYDYDKQFF. The DNA of the CDR3 is TGTGCCAGCAGTTACGACTACGATAAGCAGTTCTTC.

The V gene is TRBV29-1, the J gene TRBJ1-1; the D is unclear. The germline CDR1 and CDR2 sequences are SQVTM and ANQGSEA. CDR3 length: 12 amino acids. V lost 5 bases and J 0 bases, leaving 7 bases between the germline ends. Written as DNA, the CDR3 is TGCAGCGTTTATCGGCTGAACACTGAAGCTTTCTTT. This sequence encodes CSVYRLNTEAFF.

The rearrangement joins TRBV29-1 to TRBJ1-2, with D uncertain. CDR3 size: 11 residues. Trimming took 3 bases from V and 7 from J, leaving 9 bases between them. The germline V gene encodes CDR1 SQVTM and CDR2 ANQGSEA. The CDR3 DNA reads as TGCAGCGTTGAGGTTTTTACTGGCTACACCTTC. It specifies CSVEVFTGYTF.

This clone appeared a few times. V and J are TRBV7-8 and TRBJ2-5, with 13 bases fitting TRBD2. This CDR3 comprises 16 residues. CDR1 and CDR2 from the germline V gene are SGHVS and FQNEAQ. The V and J ends lost 4 bases and 2 bases, in that order; junction bases with no gene match: 4. The CDR3 sequence is CASSWGGLAGQETQYF. The CDR3 DNA follows: TGTGCCAGCAGCTGGGGGGGACTAGCGGGGCAAGAGACCCAGTACTTC.

The chain has TRBV29-1 and TRBJ1-3, with D possibly TRBD1 on 6 matching bases. Trimming took off 1 base at V and 1 base at J, with 11 bases between the two ends. The V gene's germline CDR1 is SQVTM and CDR2 ANQGSEA. The CDR3 spans 15 residues. CDR3 nucleotide sequence: TGCAGCGTTGAAGGACTACAGGGTTCTGGAAACACCATATATTTT. It is translated as CSVEGLQGSGNTIYF.

Concerning this clone: Distinct nucleotide sequences in the sample also encode this CDR3. The chain carries TRBV29-1 and TRBJ2-5; D gene unclear. V was cut by 6 bases and J by 5 bases, with 7 bases left in between. This CDR3 region has 10 residues. Germline V gene data show CDR1 as SQVTM and CDR2 as ANQGSEA. CDR3 in amino acids: CSVVLETQYF. As DNA, the CDR3 is TGCAGCGTGGTGTTGGAGACCCAGTACTTC.

The chain uses TRBV5-1 and TRBJ2-5, with 7 bases matching TRBD1. Trimming removed 2 bases from V and 6 bases from J; junction bases left unmatched: 7. Germline CDR1 SGHRS, CDR2 YFSETQ. This CDR3 is built from 14 residues. The CDR3 is CASSLRGQEKTQYF. The DNA for the CDR3 is TGCGCCAGCAGCTTACGAGGACAGGAGAAGACCCAGTACTTC.